These T cell receptor beta chains were read from a single sample in a study of chemoradiotherapy in HPV16-positive cancers. Libraries were prepared by immunoSEQ multiplex PCR; TCRdb keeps only in-frame clonotypes and omits some of them. In the table there are tens of thousands of clones, around 90% of which are singletons. This specimen was blood, taken from a patient who underwent chemoradiotherapy. These receptors came from a human donor with HPV-associated anogenital cancer. Each CDR3 is given with its conserved first and last residue.

TRBJ2-3 TRBV2 CASSGLSVTSGTDTQYF
TRBJ1-2 TRBV4-1 CASSQGGDYGYTF
TRBJ2-1 TRBV10-2 CASSKTFRGPTYNEQFF
TRBJ1-6 TRBV5-4 CASSLNTYNSPLHF
TRBJ1-1 TRBV25-1 CASSENTEAFF
TRBJ2-1 TRBV10-3 CATRLGHEQFF
TRBJ2-1 TRBV4-2 CASSREGQGARNEQFF
TRBJ2-6 TRBV7-9 CASSSQGVGANVLTF
TRBJ2-5 TRBV2 CASSGSGAGGLETQYF
TRBJ1-2 TRBV6-5 CASRYKGREHGYTF